This T cell receptor (beta chain) came from a study of shared clonotypes between healthy human individuals. Study results and caveats: Across subsets, estimated richness was generally greater for naive than for memory populations. A reduction in generation probabilities was seen for non-shared clonotypes relative to those shared by all four donors.

Method: immunoSEQ multiplex PCR; TCRdb's copy keeps in-frame clones and lacks some. The sample lists 2.3 million or so clones, roughly 93% seen once, with 0.39% in the top ten. Germline CDR1 SNHLY, CDR2 FYNNEI. V lost 10 bases and J lost 1, with 10 bases in between. This CDR3 spans 13 amino acids. As to this clone: Its antigen is still unknown.

The receptor was derived from a man aged 18 to 29 in good health. Some clones in this sample may be carry-over from other donors' samples. Sequenced input: naive CD4+ T cells from PBMCs. Subset here: CD45RA+ positively selected. The genes are TRBV2 and TRBJ1-4, with D possibly matching TRBD1 (6 bases). CDR3 in amino acids: CATSGETNEKLFF. DNA of the CDR3: TGTGCCACCTCAGGGGAAACTAATGAAAAACTGTTTTTT.